This T cell receptor (beta chain) appears in the sequencing data of a study of blood T cell repertoires in COVID-19. Overall study: From T cells, B-cell-depleted T cells, or PBMCs came the material, which was cDNA or gDNA.

Trimming shortened V by 1 base and J by 0 bases, and 16 bases separated the two germline ends. In germline, CDR1 is LNHDA, CDR2 SQIVND (reference sequence). The CDR3 totals 18 residues. Authors' data handling: It was from reference gene primer amplification that nucleated cell counts were estimated. Profiling relied on immunoSEQ multiplex PCR, and the TCRdb table lists in-frame clones only, not all of them. V, J and clone size reflect that table, while D and trimming were determined from the DNA. The sample consists of 200,000 to 250,000 clones, around 81% of them appearing once. The specimen was PBMCs or T cells enriched from blood (not recorded which). The V call is TRBV19, the J call TRBJ1-5; D is possibly TRBD1 (6 bases). This clonotype was obtained from a woman between 50 and 59 years old with acute COVID-19. Here the CDR3 DNA reads TGTGCCAGTAGTATAGGGTTCCGGACAGCTACTAGCAATCAGCCCCAGCATTTT. This codes for CASSIGFRTATSNQPQHF.